The 5 T cell receptor beta chains below all came from one sample that was sequenced in a study of T cells in Graves' hyperthyroidism and ophthalmopathy. Amplification of TCR beta CDR3 regions was performed using RNA transcripts as template. HTBI primers were used for first-round RT-PCR of the TCR CDR3. TCRdb ran MiXCR on the multiplex PCR reads and lists one entry per CDR3 protein. The table includes some 770,000 distinct CDR3 sequences, 16% detected once. Sequences were obtained from blood. Source of these receptors: a man aged 18-30 years with Graves' hyperthyroidism.

This clonotype was seen at least ten times. V usage is TRBV12-3 or TRBV12-4 and J usage is TRBJ2-5; D may be TRBD2 (5 bases). V lost 5 bases and J lost 5, with 18 bases in between. This CDR3 has 15 residues. CDR3 in amino acids: CASSPLDWTGETQYF. For the CDR3, the DNA is TGTGCCAGCAGTCCGCTGGACTGGACCGGGGAGACCCAGTACTTC.

The V gene is TRBV20-1, the J gene TRBJ2-7; maybe TRBD1 (5 bases). The CDR3 contains 14 residues. Germline V gives CDR1 DFQATT, CDR2 SNEGSKA (reference sequence). Trimming pared 5 bases from V and 3 bases from J, leaving 17 bases between. CDR3 amino acids: CSALSPTEYYEQYF. CDR3 sequence (DNA): TGCAGTGCTTTATCCCCGACAGAGTACTACGAGCAGTACTTC.

This clonotype was seen a handful of times. The chain is built from TRBV6-2 or TRBV6-3 and TRBJ2-3, with D possibly matching TRBD2 (5 bases). Trimming left V 7 bases short and J 2 bases short, with 13 bases between. The CDR3 spans 14 residues. CDR1 and CDR2 from the germline V gene are MNHEY and SVGEGT. The CDR3 loop reads CASNLGGTTDTQYF. CDR3 bases: TGTGCCAGCAACCTAGGAGGAACCACAGATACGCAGTATTTT.

This clonotype showed up many times. The gene calls are TRBV6-7 and TRBJ2-7; D might be TRBD1 (5 bases). TRBV6-7 falls under the ORF class, with uncertain function. The V gene lost 6 bases and the J gene lost 0 bases, with 15 bases spanning the gap. This CDR3 comprises 15 residues. The CDR3 DNA reads as TGTGCCAGCAGGGAACCGACAGTAAGCTCCTACGAGCAGTACTTC. Its protein product is CASREPTVSSYEQYF.

The V gene is TRBV12-3 or TRBV12-4, the J gene TRBJ2-7; 7 bases map to TRBD2. This CDR3 is 15 amino acids long. The V gene end was trimmed by 5 bases and the J gene end by 0 bases; junction bases not matched to a gene: 7. The CDR3 region is CASSITSASSYEQYF. CDR3 in DNA: TGTGCCAGCAGTATCACTAGCGCCAGCTCCTACGAGCAGTACTTC.